This T cell receptor beta chain was sequenced during a study of a mutant IDH1 vaccine in newly diagnosed glioma. Study as a whole: Patients had eight vaccinations, in weeks 1, 3, 5, 7, 11, 15, 19 and 23. The initiation of vaccination occurred 4-6 weeks after radiotherapy alone, or with temozolomide cycles. Most patients had received both radiotherapy and temozolomide, the prior options being radiotherapy, temozolomide, or both.

The V segment lost 4 bases and the J segment 1 base; nucleotides outside the gene matches: 2. Germline V lookup: CDR1 MDHEN, CDR2 SYDVKM. The CDR3 loop spans 16 amino acids. Time point indicated: week 23, last vaccination. A 20-mer mutant IDH1 peptide at 300 ug was injected subcutaneously with topical imiquimod. Sequencing used immunoSEQ multiplex PCR; TCRdb keeps in-frame clones, though not all of them. The table records about 82,000 clones, 65% to 90% of them present only once. This clone was detected only a few times. Its matching antigen is unknown. This chain connects TRBV28 to TRBJ2-6; 9 nucleotides agree with TRBD1. The sample in question was PBMCs, obtained from a glioma patient whose treatment included an IDH1 peptide vaccine. This sequence originates from a man aged 30 to 39 with glioma. Some clones in this sample may be carry-over from other donors' samples. The CDR3 loop is CASSSDRGSGANVLTF. The DNA for the CDR3 is TGTGCCAGCAGTTCGGACAGGGGATCTGGGGCCAACGTCCTGACTTTC.